The 6 T cell receptor beta chains below were found in one sample sequenced in a study of T cell responses to AZD1222 COVID-19 vaccine. The assay was immunoSEQ multiplex PCR, and TCRdb's table has in-frame clones only and misses some. The table includes 100,000 or so clones, over 75% detected once. The sample here was peripheral blood, taken on day 0 of AZD1222 vaccination. The receptors stem from an adult in good health.

The chain combines TRBV12-3 or TRBV12-4 with TRBJ1-1, with 11 bases matching TRBD1. This CDR3 comprises 13 residues. V trimming: 6 bases; J trimming: 6 bases; junction bases outside the gene matches: 3. The CDR3 DNA reads as TGTGCCAGCAGCCTGGGACAGGGGGCTGAAGCTTTCTTT. Protein: CASSLGQGAEAFF.

This clone was counted only a few times. This sequence joins TRBV7-2 and TRBJ2-3; D remains ambiguous. The CDR3 has 14 amino acids. Germline-derived CDR1 and CDR2 are SGHTA and FQGNSA. V shed 4 bases and J shed 4 bases, with 12 bases lying between them. The CDR3 nucleotides are TGTGCCAGCAGCTCGACGGACGGGCCAGATACGCAGTATTTT. It is translated as CASSSTDGPDTQYF.

This chain uses TRBV3-1 (or the pseudogene TRBV3-2) with TRBJ2-1; no reliable D call. The CDR3 covers 16 residues. The V gene's germline CDR1 is LGHDT and CDR2 YNNKEL (reference sequence). V lost 2 bases to trimming and J lost 0 bases, with 11 bases between them. DNA for the CDR3: TGTGCCAGCAGCCAAACCCCCCAGAGCTCCTACAATGAGCAGTTCTTC. Amino acid sequence: CASSQTPQSSYNEQFF.

This clone came up once. V is TRBV3-1 (or the pseudogene TRBV3-2) and J is TRBJ1-2; D may be TRBD1 (6 bases). The CDR3 is 16 residues long. V was shortened by 1 base and J by 3 bases, with 15 bases between the two germline ends. Germline V gene data show CDR1 as LGHDT and CDR2 as YNNKEL (reference sequence). The CDR3 protein is CASSQVGRGRDYGYTF. CDR3 coding DNA: TGTGCCAGCAGCCAAGTGGGCCGGGGGCGCGACTATGGCTACACCTTC.

The chain has TRBV2 and TRBJ2-2; 7 nucleotides line up with TRBD1. V dropped 5 bases and J dropped 0; count of bases not matched to a gene: 3. The CDR3 contains 15 residues. The germline gives CDR1 SNHLY, CDR2 FYNNEI. This CDR3 reads CASSFDRANTGELFF. In nucleotides, the CDR3 is TGTGCCAGCAGTTTTGACAGGGCGAACACCGGGGAGCTGTTTTTT.

The chain uses TRBV15 and TRBJ1-4; 9 positions match TRBD1. This CDR3 has 17 residues. The V gene end was trimmed by 3 bases and the J gene end by 6 bases; junction bases not matched to a gene: 11. Germline V gene data show CDR1 as LNHNV and CDR2 as YYDKDF (reference sequence). The CDR3 region is CATSRGARDRVDEKLFF. CDR3 nucleotide sequence: TGTGCCACCAGCAGGGGGGCGCGGGACAGGGTTGATGAAAAACTGTTTTTT. Full variable domain (rest looked up from reference TRBV15 and TRBJ1-4): DAMVIQNPRYQVTQFGKPVTLSCSQTLNHNVMYWYQQKSSQAPKLLFHYYDKDFNNEADTPDNFQSRRPNTSFCFLDIRSPGLGDTAMYLCATSRGARDRVDEKLFFGSGTQLSVL.